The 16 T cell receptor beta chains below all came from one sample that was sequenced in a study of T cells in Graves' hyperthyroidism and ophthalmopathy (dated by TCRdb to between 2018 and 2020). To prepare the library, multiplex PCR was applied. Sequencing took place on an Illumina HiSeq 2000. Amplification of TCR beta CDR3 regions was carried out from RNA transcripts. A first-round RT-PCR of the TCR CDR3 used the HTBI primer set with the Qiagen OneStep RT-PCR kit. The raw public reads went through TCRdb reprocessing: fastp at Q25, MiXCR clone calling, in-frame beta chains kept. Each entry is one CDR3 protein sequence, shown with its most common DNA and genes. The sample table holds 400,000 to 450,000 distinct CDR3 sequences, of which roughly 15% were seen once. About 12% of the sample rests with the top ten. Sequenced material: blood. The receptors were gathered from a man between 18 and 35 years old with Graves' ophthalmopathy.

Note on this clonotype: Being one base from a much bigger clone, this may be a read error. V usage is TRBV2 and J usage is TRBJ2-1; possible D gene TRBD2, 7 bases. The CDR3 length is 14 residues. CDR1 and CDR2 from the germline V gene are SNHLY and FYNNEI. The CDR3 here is CAISEGVRGGEQFF. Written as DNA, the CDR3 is TGTGCCATCAGTGAAGGGGTAAGGGGGGGTGAGCAGTTCTTC.

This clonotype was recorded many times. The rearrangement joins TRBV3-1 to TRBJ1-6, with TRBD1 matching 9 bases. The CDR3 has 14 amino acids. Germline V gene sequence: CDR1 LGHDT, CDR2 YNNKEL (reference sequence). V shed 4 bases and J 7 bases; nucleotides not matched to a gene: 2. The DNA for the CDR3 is TGTGCCAGCAGCCTTGGGACAGGGAATTCACCCCTCCACTTT. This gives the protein CASSLGTGNSPLHF. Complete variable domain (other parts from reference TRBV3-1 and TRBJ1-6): DTAVSQTPKYLVTQMGNDKSIKCEQNLGHDTMYWYKQDSKKFLKIMFSYNNKELIINETVPNRFSPKSPDKAHLNLHINSLELGDSAVYFCASSLGTGNSPLHFGNGTRLTVT.

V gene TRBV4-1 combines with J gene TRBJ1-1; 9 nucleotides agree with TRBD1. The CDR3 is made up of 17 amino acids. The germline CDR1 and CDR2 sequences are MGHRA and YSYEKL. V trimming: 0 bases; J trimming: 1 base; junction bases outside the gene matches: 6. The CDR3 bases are TGCGCCAGCAGCCAAGACCTGACAGGGGGACGGAACACTGAAGCTTTCTTT. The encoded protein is CASSQDLTGGRNTEAFF.

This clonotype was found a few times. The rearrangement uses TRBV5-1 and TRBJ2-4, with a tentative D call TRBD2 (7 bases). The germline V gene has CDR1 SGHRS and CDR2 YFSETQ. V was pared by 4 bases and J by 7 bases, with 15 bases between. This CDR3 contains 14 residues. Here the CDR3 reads CASSPEGGGNIQYF. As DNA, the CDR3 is TGCGCCAGCAGCCCGGAGGGGGGGGGGAACATTCAGTACTTC.

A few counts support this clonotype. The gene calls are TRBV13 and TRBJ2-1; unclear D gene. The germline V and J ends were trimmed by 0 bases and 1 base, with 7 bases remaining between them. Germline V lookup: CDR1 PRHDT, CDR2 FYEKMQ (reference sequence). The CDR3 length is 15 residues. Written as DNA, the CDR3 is TGTGCCAGCAGCTTAGGCTTCTCTTCCTACAATGAGCAGTTCTTC. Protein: CASSLGFSSYNEQFF.

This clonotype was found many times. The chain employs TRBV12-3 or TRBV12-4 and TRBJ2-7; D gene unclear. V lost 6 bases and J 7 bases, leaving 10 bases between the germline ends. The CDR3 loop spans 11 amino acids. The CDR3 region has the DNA TGTGCCAGCAGCTATCTCGGAGAGCAGTACTTC. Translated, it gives CASSYLGEQYF.

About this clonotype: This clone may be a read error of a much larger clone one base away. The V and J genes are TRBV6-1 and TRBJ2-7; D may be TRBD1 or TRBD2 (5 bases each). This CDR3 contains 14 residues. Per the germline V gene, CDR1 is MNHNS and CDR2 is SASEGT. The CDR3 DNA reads TGTACCAGCAGTGGGGAGCCAGGGTCCTACGAGCAGTACTTC. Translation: CTSSGEPGSYEQYF.

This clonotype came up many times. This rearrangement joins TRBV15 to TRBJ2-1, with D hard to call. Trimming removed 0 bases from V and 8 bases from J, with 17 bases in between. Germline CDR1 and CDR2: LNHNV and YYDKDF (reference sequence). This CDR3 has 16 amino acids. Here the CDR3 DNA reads TGTGCCACCAGCAGAGATCTGGCAGGCGGTGTACATGAGCAGTTCTTC. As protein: CATSRDLAGGVHEQFF.

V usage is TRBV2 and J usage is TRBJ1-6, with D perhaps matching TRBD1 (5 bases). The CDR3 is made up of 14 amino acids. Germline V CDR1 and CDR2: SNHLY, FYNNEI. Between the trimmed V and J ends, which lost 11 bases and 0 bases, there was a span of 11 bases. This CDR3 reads CAGTESSYNSPLHF. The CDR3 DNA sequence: TGTGCCGGGACGGAGAGCTCCTATAATTCACCCCTCCACTTT.

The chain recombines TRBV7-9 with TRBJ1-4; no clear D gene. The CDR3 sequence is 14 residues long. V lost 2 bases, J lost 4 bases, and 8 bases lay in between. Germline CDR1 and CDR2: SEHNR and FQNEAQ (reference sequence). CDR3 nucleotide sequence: TGTGCCAGCAGCTTATCTGGGCATAATGAAAAACTGTTTTTT. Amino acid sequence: CASSLSGHNEKLFF.

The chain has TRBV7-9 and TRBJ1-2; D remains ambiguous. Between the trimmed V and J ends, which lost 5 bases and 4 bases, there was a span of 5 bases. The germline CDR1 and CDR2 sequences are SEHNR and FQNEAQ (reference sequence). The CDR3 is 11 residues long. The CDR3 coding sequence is TGTGCCAGCAGCACCAGCTATGGCTACACCTTC. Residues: CASSTSYGYTF.

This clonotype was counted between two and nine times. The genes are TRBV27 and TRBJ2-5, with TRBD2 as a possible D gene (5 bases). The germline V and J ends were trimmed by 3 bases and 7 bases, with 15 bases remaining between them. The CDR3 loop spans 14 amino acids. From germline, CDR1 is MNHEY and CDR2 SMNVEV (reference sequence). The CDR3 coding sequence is TGTGCCAGCAGTTTGGAGTGGCTAGCCGGGACCCAGTACTTC. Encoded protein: CASSLEWLAGTQYF.

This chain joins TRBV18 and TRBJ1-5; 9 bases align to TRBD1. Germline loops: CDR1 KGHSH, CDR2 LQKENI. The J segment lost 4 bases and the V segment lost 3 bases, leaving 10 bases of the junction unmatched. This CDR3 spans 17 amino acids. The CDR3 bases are TGTGCCAGCTCACCTTCGGGACAGGGTCTTTGGAATCAGCCCCAGCATTTT. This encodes CASSPSGQGLWNQPQHF. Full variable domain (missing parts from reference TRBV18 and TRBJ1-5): NAGVMQNPRHLVRRRGQEARLRCSPMKGHSHVYWYRQLPEEGLKFMVYLQKENIIDESGMPKERFSAEFPKEGPSILRIQQVVRGDSAAYFCASSPSGQGLWNQPQHFGDGTRLSIL.

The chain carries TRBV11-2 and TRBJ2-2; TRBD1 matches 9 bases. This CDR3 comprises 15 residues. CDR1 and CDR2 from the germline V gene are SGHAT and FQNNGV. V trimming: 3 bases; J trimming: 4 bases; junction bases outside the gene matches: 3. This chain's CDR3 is CASSFGQGSTGELFF. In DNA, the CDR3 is TGTGCCAGCAGCTTTGGACAGGGGAGCACCGGGGAGCTGTTTTTT.

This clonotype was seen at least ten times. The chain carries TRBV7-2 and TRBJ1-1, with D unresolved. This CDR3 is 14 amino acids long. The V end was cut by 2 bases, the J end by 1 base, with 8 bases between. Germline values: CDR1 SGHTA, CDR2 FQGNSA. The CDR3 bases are TGTGCCAGCAGCTTATGGGGAGGGAACACTGAAGCTTTCTTT. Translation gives CASSLWGGNTEAFF. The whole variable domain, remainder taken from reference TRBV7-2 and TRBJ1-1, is GAGVSQSPSNKVTEKGKDVELRCDPISGHTALYWYRQSLGQGLEFLIYFQGNSAPDKSGLPSDRFSAERTGGSVSTLTIQRTQQEDSAVYLCASSLWGGNTEAFFGQGTRLTVV.

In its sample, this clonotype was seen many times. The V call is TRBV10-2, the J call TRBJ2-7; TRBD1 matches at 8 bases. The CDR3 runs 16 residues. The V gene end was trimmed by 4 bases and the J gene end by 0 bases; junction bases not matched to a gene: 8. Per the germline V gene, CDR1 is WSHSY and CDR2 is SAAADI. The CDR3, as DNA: TGCGCCAGCAGTGGGGGCGACAGGGGCGGCTCCTACGAGCAGTACTTC. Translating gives CASSGGDRGGSYEQYF.